This T cell receptor (beta chain) appears in the sequencing data of a study of blood T cell repertoires in COVID-19. Across the whole study: COVID-19 samples, acute and convalescent, were from the United States, Italy and Spain. From T cells, B-cell-depleted T cells, or PBMCs came the material, which was cDNA or gDNA.

Original processing notes: The assay estimated nucleated cells by amplifying reference gene primers. Produced via immunoSEQ multiplex PCR; TCRdb's table is partial and in-frame only. Clone size and V and J calls were adopted from that table, with D and trimming inferred from the DNA. The data contain around 85,000 clones, about 83% of them seen just once; the ten biggest clones take up approximately 8%. Germline V gene data show CDR1 as SGHTA and CDR2 as FQGNSA. The CDR3 is 15 residues long. The junction had 7 bases not matched to a gene; V was cut back by 5 bases and J by 8 bases. This TCR derives from a man in his fifties or sixties with active COVID-19. The rearrangement uses TRBV7-2 and TRBJ2-1; 12 bases map to TRBD2. The source material was peripheral blood. The CDR3 sequence: CASSLLAGGPDEQFF. Here the CDR3 DNA reads TGTGCCAGCAGCCTTCTAGCGGGGGGGCCTGATGAGCAGTTCTTC. Full variable domain (missing parts from reference TRBV7-2 and TRBJ2-1): GAGVSQSPSNKVTEKGKDVELRCDPISGHTALYWYRQSLGQGLEFLIYFQGNSAPDKSGLPSDRFSAERTGGSVSTLTIQRTQQEDSAVYLCASSLLAGGPDEQFFGPGTRLTVL.